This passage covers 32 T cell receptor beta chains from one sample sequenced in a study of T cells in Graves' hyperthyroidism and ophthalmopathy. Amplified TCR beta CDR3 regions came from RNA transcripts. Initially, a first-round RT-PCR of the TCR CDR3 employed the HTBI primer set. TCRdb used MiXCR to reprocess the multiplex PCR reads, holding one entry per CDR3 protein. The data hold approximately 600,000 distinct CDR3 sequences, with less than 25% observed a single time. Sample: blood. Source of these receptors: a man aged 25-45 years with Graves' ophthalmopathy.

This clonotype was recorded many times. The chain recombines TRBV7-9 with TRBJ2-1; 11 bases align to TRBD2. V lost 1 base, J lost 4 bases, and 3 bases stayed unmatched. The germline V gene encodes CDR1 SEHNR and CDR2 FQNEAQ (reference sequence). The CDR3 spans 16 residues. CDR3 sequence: CASSLGGTSGYNEQFF. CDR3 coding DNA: TGTGCCAGCAGCTTAGGCGGGACTAGCGGATACAATGAGCAGTTCTTC.

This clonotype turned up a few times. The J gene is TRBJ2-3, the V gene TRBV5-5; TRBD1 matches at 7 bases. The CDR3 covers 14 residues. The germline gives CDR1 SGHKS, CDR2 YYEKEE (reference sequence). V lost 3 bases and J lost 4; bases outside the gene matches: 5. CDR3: CASSSWDSSDTQYF. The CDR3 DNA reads TGTGCCAGCAGCTCCTGGGACAGTTCAGATACGCAGTATTTT.

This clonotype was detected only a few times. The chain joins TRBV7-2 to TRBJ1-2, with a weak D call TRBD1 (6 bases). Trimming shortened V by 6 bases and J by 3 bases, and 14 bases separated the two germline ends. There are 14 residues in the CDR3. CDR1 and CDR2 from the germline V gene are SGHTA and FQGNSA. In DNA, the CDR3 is TGTGCCAGCAGTTACGACAGGCGGGACTATGGCTACACCTTC. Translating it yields CASSYDRRDYGYTF.

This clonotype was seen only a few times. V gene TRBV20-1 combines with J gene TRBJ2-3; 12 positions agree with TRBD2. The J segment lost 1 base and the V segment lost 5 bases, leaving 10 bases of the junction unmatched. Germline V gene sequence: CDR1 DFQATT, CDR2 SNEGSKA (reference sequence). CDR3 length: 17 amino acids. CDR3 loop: CSADSSGRALGTDTQYF. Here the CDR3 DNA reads TGCAGTGCTGATTCTAGCGGGAGGGCCCTCGGCACAGATACGCAGTATTTT.

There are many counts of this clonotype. The CDR3 loop reads CASSPGGAGFTYEQYF. CDR3 DNA sequence: TGTGCCAGCAGCCCCGGTGGGGCGGGATTCACCTACGAGCAGTACTTC. V usage is TRBV7-2 and J usage is TRBJ2-7, with a tentative D call TRBD2 (6 bases). The length of the CDR3 is 16 residues. Germline loops: CDR1 SGHTA, CDR2 FQGNSA. V lost 5 bases to trimming and J lost 2 bases, with 19 bases between them.

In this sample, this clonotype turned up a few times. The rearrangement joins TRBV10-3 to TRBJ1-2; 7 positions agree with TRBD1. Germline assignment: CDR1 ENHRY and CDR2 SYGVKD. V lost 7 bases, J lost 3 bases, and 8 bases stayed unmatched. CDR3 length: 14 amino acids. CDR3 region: CAITPRQGDYGYTF. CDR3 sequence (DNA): TGTGCCATCACCCCACGACAGGGAGACTATGGCTACACCTTC.

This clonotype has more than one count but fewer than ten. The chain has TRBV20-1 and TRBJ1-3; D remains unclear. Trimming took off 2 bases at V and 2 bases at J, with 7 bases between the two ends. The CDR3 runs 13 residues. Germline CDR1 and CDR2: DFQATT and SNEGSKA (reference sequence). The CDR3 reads CSARKPPGNTIYF. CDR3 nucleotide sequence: TGCAGTGCTAGAAAGCCTCCTGGAAACACCATATATTTT.

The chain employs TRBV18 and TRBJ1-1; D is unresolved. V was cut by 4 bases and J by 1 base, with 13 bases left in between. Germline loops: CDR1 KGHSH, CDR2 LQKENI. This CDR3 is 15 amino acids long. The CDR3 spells CASSLLGEKNTEAFF. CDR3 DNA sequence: TGTGCCAGCTCACTACTTGGGGAGAAGAACACTGAAGCTTTCTTT.

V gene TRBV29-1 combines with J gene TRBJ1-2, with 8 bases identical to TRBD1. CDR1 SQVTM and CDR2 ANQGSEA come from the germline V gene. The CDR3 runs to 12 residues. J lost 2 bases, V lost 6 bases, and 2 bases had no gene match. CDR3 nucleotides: TGCAGCGTCCGGACAGGGAACTATGGCTACACCTTC. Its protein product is CSVRTGNYGYTF.

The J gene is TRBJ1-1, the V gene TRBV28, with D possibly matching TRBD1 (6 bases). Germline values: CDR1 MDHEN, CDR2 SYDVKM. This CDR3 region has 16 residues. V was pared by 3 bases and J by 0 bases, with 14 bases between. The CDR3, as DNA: TGTGCCAGCAGTTTGGCCTCGGGGGGCGTGAACACTGAAGCTTTCTTT. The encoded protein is CASSLASGGVNTEAFF.

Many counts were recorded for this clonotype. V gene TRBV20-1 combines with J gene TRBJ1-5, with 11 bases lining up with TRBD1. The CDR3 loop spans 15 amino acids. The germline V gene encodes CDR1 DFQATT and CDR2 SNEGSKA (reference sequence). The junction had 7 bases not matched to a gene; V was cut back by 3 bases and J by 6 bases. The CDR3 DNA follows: TGCAGTGCTAGTACCACCGGGACAGGGGGTCAGCCCCAGCATTTT. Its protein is CSASTTGTGGQPQHF.

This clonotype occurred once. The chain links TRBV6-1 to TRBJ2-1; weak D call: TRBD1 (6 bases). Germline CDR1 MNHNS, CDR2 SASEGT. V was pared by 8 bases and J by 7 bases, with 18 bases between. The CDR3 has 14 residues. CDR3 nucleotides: TGTGCCAGCCCCTCCCGGGGCAGGGGAAATGAGCAGTTCTTC. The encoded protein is CASPSRGRGNEQFF.

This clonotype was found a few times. CDR3 bases: TGTGCCAGCAGCGTAGGACAGGGGAACAATGAGCAGTTCTTC. This sequence encodes CASSVGQGNNEQFF. V and J are TRBV9 and TRBJ2-1, with TRBD1 identical over 8 bases. V dropped 0 bases and J dropped 5; count of bases not matched to a gene: 1. In germline, CDR1 is SGDLS, CDR2 YYNGEE. This CDR3 has 14 residues.

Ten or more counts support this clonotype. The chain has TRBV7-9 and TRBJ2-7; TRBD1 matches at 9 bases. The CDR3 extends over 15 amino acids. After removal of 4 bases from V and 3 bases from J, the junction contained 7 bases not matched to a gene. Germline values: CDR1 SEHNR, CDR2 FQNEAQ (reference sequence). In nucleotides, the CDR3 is TGTGCCAGCAGCTCGACCCCGGGACAGGGCTACGAGCAGTACTTC. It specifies CASSSTPGQGYEQYF.

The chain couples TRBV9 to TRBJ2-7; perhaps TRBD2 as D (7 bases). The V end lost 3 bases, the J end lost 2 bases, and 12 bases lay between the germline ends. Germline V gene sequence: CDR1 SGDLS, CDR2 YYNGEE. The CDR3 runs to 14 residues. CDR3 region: CASSGGGGAYEQYF. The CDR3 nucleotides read TGTGCCAGCAGCGGGGGAGGGGGAGCCTACGAGCAGTACTTC.

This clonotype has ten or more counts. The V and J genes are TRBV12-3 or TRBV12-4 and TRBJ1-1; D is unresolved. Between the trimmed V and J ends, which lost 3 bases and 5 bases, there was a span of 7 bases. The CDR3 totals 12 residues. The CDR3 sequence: CASSFVKTEAFF. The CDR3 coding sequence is TGTGCCAGCAGTTTCGTAAAAACTGAAGCTTTCTTT.

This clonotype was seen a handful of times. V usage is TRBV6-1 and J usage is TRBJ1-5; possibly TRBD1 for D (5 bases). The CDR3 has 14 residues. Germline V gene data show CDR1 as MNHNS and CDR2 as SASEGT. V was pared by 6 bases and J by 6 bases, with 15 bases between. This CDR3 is CASRWDEMAQPQHF. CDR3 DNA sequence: TGTGCCAGCAGATGGGACGAAATGGCTCAGCCCCAGCATTTT.

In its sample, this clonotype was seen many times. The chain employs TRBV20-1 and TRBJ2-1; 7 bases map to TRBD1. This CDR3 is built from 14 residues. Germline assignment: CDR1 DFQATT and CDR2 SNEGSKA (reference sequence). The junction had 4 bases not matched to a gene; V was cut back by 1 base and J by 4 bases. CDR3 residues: CSARAAGGYNEQFF. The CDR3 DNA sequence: TGCAGTGCTAGAGCGGCAGGGGGATACAATGAGCAGTTCTTC.

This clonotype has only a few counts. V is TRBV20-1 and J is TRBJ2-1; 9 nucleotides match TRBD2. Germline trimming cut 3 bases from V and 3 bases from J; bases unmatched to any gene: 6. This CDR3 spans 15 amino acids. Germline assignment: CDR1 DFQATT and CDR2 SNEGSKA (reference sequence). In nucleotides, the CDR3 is TGCAGTGCTAGGGTAGCGGGAGAGAGCTACAATGAGCAGTTCTTC. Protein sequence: CSARVAGESYNEQFF.

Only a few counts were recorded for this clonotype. The chain's CDR3 is CSASPNLIGAGDTDTQYF. DNA of the CDR3: TGCAGTGCTAGCCCAAACCTAATTGGAGCGGGAGACACAGATACGCAGTATTTT. The rearrangement links TRBV20-1 to TRBJ2-3; 8 bases line up with TRBD2. The germline CDR1 and CDR2 sequences are DFQATT and SNEGSKA (reference sequence). This CDR3 is built from 18 residues. V lost 3 bases to trimming and J lost 2 bases; unmatched junction nucleotides: 16.

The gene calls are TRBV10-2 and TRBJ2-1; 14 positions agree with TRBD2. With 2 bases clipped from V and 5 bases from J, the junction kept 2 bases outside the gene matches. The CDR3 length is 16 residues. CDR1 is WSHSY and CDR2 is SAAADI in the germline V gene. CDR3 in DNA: TGCGCCAGCAGTGAGGGACTAGCGGGAGGTCACAATGAGCAGTTCTTC. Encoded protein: CASSEGLAGGHNEQFF.

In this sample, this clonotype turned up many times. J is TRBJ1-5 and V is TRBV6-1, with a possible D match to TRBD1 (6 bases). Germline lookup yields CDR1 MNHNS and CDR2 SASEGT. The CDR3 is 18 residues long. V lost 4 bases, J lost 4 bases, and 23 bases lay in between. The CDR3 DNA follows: TGTGCCAGCAGTGGGCCAGGGGCGAACCACCTAGCAAATCAGCCCCAGCATTTT. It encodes CASSGPGANHLANQPQHF.

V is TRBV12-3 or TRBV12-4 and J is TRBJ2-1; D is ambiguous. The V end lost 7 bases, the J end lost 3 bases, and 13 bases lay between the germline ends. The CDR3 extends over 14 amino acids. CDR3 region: CASIKDSLYNEQFF. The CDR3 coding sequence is TGTGCCAGCATCAAAGACTCCCTCTACAATGAGCAGTTCTTC.

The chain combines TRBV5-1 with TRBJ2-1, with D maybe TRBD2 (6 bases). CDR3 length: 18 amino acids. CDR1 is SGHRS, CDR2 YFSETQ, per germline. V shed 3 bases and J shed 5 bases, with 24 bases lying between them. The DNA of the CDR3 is TGCGCCAGCAGCTCCCCAGAACTCCCGGGACTTAAACACAATGAGCAGTTCTTC. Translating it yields CASSSPELPGLKHNEQFF.

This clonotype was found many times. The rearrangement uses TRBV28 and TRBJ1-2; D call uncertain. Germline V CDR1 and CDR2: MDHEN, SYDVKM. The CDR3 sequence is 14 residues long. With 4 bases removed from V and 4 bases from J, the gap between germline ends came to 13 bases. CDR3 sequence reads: CASSSPQETYGYTF. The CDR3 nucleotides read TGTGCCAGCAGTTCGCCTCAGGAAACCTATGGCTACACCTTC.

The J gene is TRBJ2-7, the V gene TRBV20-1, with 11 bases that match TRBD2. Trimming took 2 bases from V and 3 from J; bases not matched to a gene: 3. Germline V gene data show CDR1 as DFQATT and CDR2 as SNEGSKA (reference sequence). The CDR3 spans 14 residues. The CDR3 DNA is TGCAGTGCTAGATCCGGGACTAGCGGCTACGAGCAGTACTTC. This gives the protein CSARSGTSGYEQYF.

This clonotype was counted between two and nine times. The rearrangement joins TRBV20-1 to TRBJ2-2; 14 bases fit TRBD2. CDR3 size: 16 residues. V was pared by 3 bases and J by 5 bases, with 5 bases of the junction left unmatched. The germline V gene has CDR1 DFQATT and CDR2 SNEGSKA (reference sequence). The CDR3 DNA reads TGCAGTGCTAGGACTAGCGGGAGGGATTTTACCGGGGAGCTGTTTTTT. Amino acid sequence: CSARTSGRDFTGELFF.

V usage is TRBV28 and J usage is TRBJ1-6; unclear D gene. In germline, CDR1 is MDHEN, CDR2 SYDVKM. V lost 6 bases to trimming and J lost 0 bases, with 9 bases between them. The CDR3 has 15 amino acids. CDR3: CASRDRSSYNSPLHF. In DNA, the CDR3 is TGTGCCAGCAGAGACCGAAGCTCCTATAATTCACCCCTCCACTTT.

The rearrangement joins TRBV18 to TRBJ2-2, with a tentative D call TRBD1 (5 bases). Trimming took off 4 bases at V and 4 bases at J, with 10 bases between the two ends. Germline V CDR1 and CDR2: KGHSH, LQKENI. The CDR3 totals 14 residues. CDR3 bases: TGTGCCAGCTCACTGAATGGGGCCACCGGGGAGCTGTTTTTT. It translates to CASSLNGATGELFF.

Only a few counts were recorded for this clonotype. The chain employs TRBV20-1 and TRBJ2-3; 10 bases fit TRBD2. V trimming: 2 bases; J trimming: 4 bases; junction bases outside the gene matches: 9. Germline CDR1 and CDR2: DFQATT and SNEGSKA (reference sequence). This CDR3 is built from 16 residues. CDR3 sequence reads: CSARFPTSGRADTQYF. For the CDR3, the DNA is TGCAGTGCTAGATTCCCGACCAGCGGGAGGGCAGATACGCAGTATTTT.

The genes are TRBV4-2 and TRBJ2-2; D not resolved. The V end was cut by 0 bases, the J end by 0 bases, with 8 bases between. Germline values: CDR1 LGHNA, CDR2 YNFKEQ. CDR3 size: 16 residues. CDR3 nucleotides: TGTGCCAGCAGCCAAGAAGTCGCGACGAACACCGGGGAGCTGTTTTTT. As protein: CASSQEVATNTGELFF.

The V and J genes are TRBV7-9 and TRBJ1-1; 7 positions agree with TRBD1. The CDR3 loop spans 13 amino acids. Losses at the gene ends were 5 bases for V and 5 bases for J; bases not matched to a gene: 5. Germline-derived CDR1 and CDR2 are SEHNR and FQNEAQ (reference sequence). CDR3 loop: CASSTQQGTEAFF. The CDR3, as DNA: TGTGCCAGCAGCACACAACAGGGGACTGAAGCTTTCTTT.